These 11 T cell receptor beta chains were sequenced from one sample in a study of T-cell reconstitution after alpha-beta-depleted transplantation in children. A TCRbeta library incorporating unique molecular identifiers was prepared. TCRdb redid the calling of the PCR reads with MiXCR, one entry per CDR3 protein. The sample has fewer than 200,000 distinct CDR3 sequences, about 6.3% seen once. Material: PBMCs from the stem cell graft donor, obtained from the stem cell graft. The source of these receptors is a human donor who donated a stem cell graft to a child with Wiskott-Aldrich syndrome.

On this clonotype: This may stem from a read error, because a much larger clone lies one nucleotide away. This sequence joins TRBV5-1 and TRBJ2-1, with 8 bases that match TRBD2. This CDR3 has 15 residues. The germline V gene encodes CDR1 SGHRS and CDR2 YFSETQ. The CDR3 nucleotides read TGCGCCAGAAGCTTTGAAGCGGGGGCCTACAATGAGCAGTTCTTC. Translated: CARSFEAGAYNEQFF.

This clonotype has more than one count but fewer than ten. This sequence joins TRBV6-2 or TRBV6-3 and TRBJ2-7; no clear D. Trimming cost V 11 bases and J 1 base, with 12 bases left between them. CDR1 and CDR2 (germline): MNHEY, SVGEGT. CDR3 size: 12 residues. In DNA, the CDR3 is TGTGCCGGGTCGGGCTCATCCTACGAGCAGTACTTC. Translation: CAGSGSSYEQYF.

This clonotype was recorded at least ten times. The CDR3 sequence is CASSSYRETQYF. CDR3 nucleotides: TGTGCCAGCAGTTCCTACAGGGAGACCCAGTACTTC. V gene TRBV12-3 or TRBV12-4 combines with J gene TRBJ2-5; TRBD1 is a possible D gene (5 bases). The V end was cut by 4 bases, the J end by 5 bases, with 8 bases between. This CDR3 is built from 12 residues.

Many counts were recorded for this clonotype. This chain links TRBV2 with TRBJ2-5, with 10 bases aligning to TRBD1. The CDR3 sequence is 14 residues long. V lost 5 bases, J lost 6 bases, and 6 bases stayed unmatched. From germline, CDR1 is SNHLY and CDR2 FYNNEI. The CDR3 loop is CASSFRDRGQTQYF. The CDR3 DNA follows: TGTGCCAGCAGTTTCCGGGACAGGGGACAGACCCAGTACTTC. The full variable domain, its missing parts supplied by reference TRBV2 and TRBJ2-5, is EPEVTQTPSHQVTQMGQEVILRCVPISNHLYFYWYRQILGQKVEFLVSFYNNEISEKSEIFDDQFSVERPDGSNFTLKIRSTKLEDSAMYFCASSFRDRGQTQYFGPGTRLLVL.

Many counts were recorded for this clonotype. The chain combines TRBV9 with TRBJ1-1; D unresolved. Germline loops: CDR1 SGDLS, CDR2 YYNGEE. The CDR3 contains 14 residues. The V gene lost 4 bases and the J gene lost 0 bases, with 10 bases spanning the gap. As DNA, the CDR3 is TGTGCCAGCAGCCTGAGAGACATGAACACTGAAGCTTTCTTT. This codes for CASSLRDMNTEAFF.

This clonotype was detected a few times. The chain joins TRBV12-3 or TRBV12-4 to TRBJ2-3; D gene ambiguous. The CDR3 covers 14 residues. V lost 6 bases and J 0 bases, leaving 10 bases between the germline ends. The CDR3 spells CASSQDRSTDTQYF. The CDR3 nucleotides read TGTGCCAGCAGCCAGGACCGGAGCACAGATACGCAGTATTTT.

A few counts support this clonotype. The chain's CDR3 is CAWRGPLSNEQFF. The CDR3 DNA follows: TGTGCCTGGAGGGGACCGCTATCCAATGAGCAGTTCTTC. J is TRBJ2-1 and V is TRBV30; D is perhaps TRBD1 or TRBD2 (5 bases each). The germline CDR1 and CDR2 sequences are GTSNPN and SVGIG (reference sequence). The CDR3 is made up of 13 amino acids. Trimming removed 3 bases from V and 6 bases from J, with 12 bases in between.

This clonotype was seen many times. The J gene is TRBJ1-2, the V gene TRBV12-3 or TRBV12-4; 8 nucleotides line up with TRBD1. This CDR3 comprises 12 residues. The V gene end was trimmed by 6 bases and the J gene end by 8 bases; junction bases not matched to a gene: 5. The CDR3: CASRTGAVGYTF. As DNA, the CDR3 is TGTGCCAGCAGGACAGGGGCGGTCGGCTACACCTTC.

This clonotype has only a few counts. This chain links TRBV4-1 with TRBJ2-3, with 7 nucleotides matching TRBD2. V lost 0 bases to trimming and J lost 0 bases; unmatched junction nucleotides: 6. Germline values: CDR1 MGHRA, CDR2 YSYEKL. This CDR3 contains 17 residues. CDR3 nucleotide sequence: TGCGCCAGCAGCCAAGATGGGGGGGTCAGAAGCACAGATACGCAGTATTTT. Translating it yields CASSQDGGVRSTDTQYF.

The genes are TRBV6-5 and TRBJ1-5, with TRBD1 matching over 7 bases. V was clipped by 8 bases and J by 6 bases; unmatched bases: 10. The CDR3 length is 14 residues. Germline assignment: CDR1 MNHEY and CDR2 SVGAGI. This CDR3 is CASRKQGRRQPQHF. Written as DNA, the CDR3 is TGTGCCAGCCGCAAACAGGGGAGGCGTCAGCCCCAGCATTTT.

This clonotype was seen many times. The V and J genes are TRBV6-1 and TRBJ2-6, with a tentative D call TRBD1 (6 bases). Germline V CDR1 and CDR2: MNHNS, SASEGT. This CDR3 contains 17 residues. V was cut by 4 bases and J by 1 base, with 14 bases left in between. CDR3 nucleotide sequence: TGTGCCAGCAGTGGTGGGGGCGCTGATTCTGGGGCCAACGTCCTGACTTTC. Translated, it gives CASSGGGADSGANVLTF.